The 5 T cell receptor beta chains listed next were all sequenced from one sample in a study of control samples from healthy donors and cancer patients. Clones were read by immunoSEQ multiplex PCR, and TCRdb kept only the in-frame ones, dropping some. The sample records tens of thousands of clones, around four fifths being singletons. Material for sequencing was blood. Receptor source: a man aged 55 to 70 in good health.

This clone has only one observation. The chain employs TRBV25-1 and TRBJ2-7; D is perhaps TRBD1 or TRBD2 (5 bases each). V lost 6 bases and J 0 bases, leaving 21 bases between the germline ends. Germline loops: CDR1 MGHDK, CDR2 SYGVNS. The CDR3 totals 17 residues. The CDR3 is CASSGHHTGTHSYEQYF. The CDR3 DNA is TGTGCCAGCAGCGGCCACCACACCGGGACCCACTCCTACGAGCAGTACTTC.

In DNA, the CDR3 is TGTGCCAGCTCACCAGATCGGGTAGGGTCCTACGAGCAGTACTTC. Protein product: CASSPDRVGSYEQYF. The chain is built from TRBV18 and TRBJ2-7, with no clear D. There are 15 residues in the CDR3. The germline CDR1 and CDR2 sequences are KGHSH and LQKENI. Trimming shortened V by 2 bases and J by 1 base, and 12 bases separated the two germline ends.

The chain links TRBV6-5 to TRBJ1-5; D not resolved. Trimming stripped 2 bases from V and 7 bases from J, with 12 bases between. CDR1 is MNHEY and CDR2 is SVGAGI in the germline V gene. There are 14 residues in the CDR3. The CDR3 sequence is CASSYIRSGQPQHF. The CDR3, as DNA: TGTGCCAGCAGTTACATACGGTCAGGACAGCCCCAGCATTTT.

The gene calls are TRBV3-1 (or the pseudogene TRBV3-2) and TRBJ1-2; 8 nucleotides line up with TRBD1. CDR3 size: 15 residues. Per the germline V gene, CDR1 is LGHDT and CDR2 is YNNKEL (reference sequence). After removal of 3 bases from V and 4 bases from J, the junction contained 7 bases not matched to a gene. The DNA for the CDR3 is TGTGCCAGCAGCCAGGGACAGGCTCAAATCTATGGCTACACCTTC. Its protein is CASSQGQAQIYGYTF.

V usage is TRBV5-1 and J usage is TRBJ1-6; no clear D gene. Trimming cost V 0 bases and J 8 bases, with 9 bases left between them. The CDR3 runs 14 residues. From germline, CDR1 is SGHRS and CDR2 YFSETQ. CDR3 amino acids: CASSLEGRYSPLHF. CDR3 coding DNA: TGCGCCAGCAGCTTGGAGGGCAGATATTCACCCCTCCACTTT. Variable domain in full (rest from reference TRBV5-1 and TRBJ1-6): KAGVTQTPRYLIKTRGQQVTLSCSPISGHRSVSWYQQTPGQGLQFLFEYFSETQRNKGNFPGRFSGRQFSNSRSEMNVSTLELGDSALYLCASSLEGRYSPLHFGNGTRLTVT.